This entry is about one TCR beta chain. CDR1 and CDR2 from the germline V gene are SEHNR and FQNEAQ (reference sequence). The germline V and J ends were trimmed by 5 bases and 2 bases, with 11 bases remaining between them. CDR3 length: 14 amino acids. This entry comes from a study of cytomegalovirus exposure and HLA in healthy donors. The PCR contained 60 Vbeta and 13 Jbeta primers. The method was immunoSEQ multiplex PCR; TCRdb's version includes in-frame clones alone and lacks a portion of them. Found here are some 150,000 clones, approximately 81% of them singletons; the top ten hold approximately 2.2%.

Input material: PBMCs. The chain joins TRBV7-9 to TRBJ2-3; D remains ambiguous. The source is a woman aged 50 to 65 in good health and CMV-seronegative. The CDR3, as DNA: TGTGCCAGCAGCAGGTCTAGTCCCACAGATACGCAGTATTTT. It codes for CASSRSSPTDTQYF.